Below are 4 T cell receptor beta chains sequenced from a single sample in a study of cytomegalovirus exposure and HLA in healthy donors. TCRdb keeps only in-frame clones here, not all; method: immunoSEQ multiplex PCR. The repertoire has approximately 160,000 clones, roughly 86% of them found once; the top ten carry 10% to 13%. Sequenced: PBMCs. The receptors were gathered from a woman aged 18-35 years in good health and CMV-seropositive.

The J gene is TRBJ2-5, the V gene TRBV9, with D possibly matching TRBD1 (5 bases). The CDR3 consists of 14 residues. V lost 0 bases, J lost 3 bases, and 9 bases lay in between. The germline V gene has CDR1 SGDLS and CDR2 YYNGEE. In DNA form, the CDR3 reads TGTGCCAGCAGCGTAGGCGACAGAGAAGAGACCCAGTACTTC. It codes for CASSVGDREETQYF.

The chain carries TRBV29-1 and TRBJ1-1; the D gene is possibly TRBD1 (5 bases). CDR1 is SQVTM, CDR2 ANQGSEA, per germline. V was pared by 6 bases and J by 2 bases, with 16 bases between. The CDR3 has 14 amino acids. CDR3 sequence (DNA): TGCAGCGTGGCAAGGGGCGGGATCAACACTGAAGCTTTCTTT. As protein: CSVARGGINTEAFF. The full variable domain, completed using reference TRBV29-1 and TRBJ1-1, is SAVISQKPSRDICQRGTSLTIQCQVDSQVTMMFWYRQQPGQSLTLIATANQGSEATYESGFVIDKFPISRPNLTFSTLTVSNMSPEDSSIYLCSVARGGINTEAFFGQGTRLTVV.

The chain employs TRBV5-4 and TRBJ1-3, with 9 positions matching TRBD1. V gave up 2 bases and J gave up 2 bases; unmatched junction bases: 2. Germline CDR1 SGHNT, CDR2 YYREEE (reference sequence). The CDR3 covers 15 residues. The CDR3 loop is CASSLQGATGNTIYF. CDR3 DNA: TGTGCCAGCAGCTTACAGGGGGCTACTGGAAACACCATATATTTT.

The chain employs TRBV28 and TRBJ1-1; possible D gene TRBD1, 5 bases. V lost 5 bases to trimming and J lost 0 bases, with 13 bases between them. CDR3 length equals 15 residues. Germline CDR1 and CDR2: MDHEN and SYDVKM. In DNA, the CDR3 is TGTGCCAGCAGTGGGGCCGGGCTCATGAACACTGAAGCTTTCTTT. This sequence encodes CASSGAGLMNTEAFF. The entire variable domain, with the rest obtained from reference TRBV28 and TRBJ1-1, is as follows: DVKVTQSSRYLVKRTGEKVFLECVQDMDHENMFWYRQDPGLGLRLIYFSYDVKMKEKGDIPEGYSVSREKKERFSLILESASTNQTSMYLCASSGAGLMNTEAFFGQGTRLTVV.